This T cell receptor (beta chain) came from a study of T cell repertoires in cytomegalovirus infection. Study as a whole: Indicated by public TCR beta signatures were CMV infection and matching HLA type. Study-wide results and caveats: The ex vivo response was dominated by HLA-C-restricted CMV-specific TCR beta clonotypes.

Remarks on this clonotype: Its antigen is unidentified.

MiXCR, applied by TCRdb to the reads, yields one record per CDR3 protein. Of tens of thousands of distinct CDR3 sequences detected, 20% to 30% appear once; the ten largest clones hold 50%. The CDR3 spans 16 residues. CDR1 and CDR2 from the germline V gene are MRHNA and SNTAGT. V was pared by 7 bases and J by 5 bases, with 12 bases of the junction left unmatched. This TCR was recovered from a human donor in good health (CMV status not recorded). Some clones in this sample may be carry-over from other donors' samples. The material was CD8+ T cells from cultured PBMCs, obtained from culture after CMV antigen stimulation. The chain is built from TRBV6-4 and TRBJ2-1; 9 nucleotides match TRBD2. CDR3 in amino acids: CASMVEAGGPHNEQFF. CDR3 in DNA: TGTGCCAGCATGGTAGAAGCGGGAGGTCCCCACAATGAGCAGTTCTTC.